These 14 T cell receptor beta chains were all obtained from the same sample, sequenced in a study of coeliac disease. These receptors lack a known antigen. Overall study results and limits: In active celiac disease, intraepithelial and lamina propria TRB and TRG repertoires were less clonal than controls.

This table comes from immunoSEQ multiplex PCR, and its TCRdb copy is limited to in-frame clones, with some not included. The sample has 3,500 to 5,000 clones; around two thirds are singletons. The sequencing input was intraepithelial lymphocytes from the gut. The receptors here all came from a woman between 18 and 29 years old with active celiac disease.

The chain uses TRBV18 and TRBJ1-1; D possibly corresponds to TRBD1 (6 bases). Germline CDR1 reads KGHSH; CDR2 reads LQKENI. The CDR3 consists of 17 residues. The V and J ends lost 2 bases and 2 bases respectively, with 18 bases between them. CDR3 amino acids: CASSPTRQRQDNTEAFF. CDR3 DNA: TGTGCCAGCTCACCAACGAGACAGAGACAGGATAACACTGAAGCTTTCTTT. The entire variable domain, with the rest obtained from reference TRBV18 and TRBJ1-1, is as follows: NAGVMQNPRHLVRRRGQEARLRCSPMKGHSHVYWYRQLPEEGLKFMVYLQKENIIDESGMPKERFSAEFPKEGPSILRIQQVVRGDSAAYFCASSPTRQRQDNTEAFFGQGTRLTVV.

This clone turned up a few times. The V gene is TRBV25-1, the J gene TRBJ2-7; D possibly corresponds to TRBD2 (6 bases). Germline V CDR1 and CDR2: MGHDK, SYGVNS. CDR3 size: 14 residues. Trimming removed 4 bases from V and 3 bases from J, with 13 bases in between. The DNA for the CDR3 is TGTGCCAGCAGTGGGGGACTTAGTTACTACGAGCAGTACTTC. Its protein product is CASSGGLSYYEQYF.

This sequence joins TRBV9 and TRBJ1-2, with D tentatively TRBD1 (6 bases). This CDR3 comprises 14 residues. Trimming stripped 0 bases from V and 3 bases from J, with 9 bases between. Germline assignment: CDR1 SGDLS and CDR2 YYNGEE. The CDR3 DNA reads TGTGCCAGCAGCGTAGGTACAGGGCACTATGGCTACACCTTC. The encoded protein is CASSVGTGHYGYTF.

This chain links TRBV25-1 with TRBJ2-7, with D possibly matching TRBD1 (6 bases). In germline, CDR1 is MGHDK, CDR2 SYGVNS. This CDR3 has 14 residues. Trimming left V 3 bases short and J 0 bases short, with 9 bases between. CDR3 bases: TGTGCCAGCAGTGACCGGGACAACTCCTACGAGCAGTACTTC. Translation gives CASSDRDNSYEQYF.

This chain uses TRBV20-1 with TRBJ2-1; 7 nucleotides agree with TRBD1. Per germline, CDR1 DFQATT and CDR2 SNEGSKA (reference sequence). This CDR3 has 11 residues. Losses at the gene ends were 7 bases for V and 14 bases for J; bases not matched to a gene: 11. The CDR3 here is CSVQDRDPEFF. CDR3 DNA sequence: TGCAGTGTCCAAGACAGGGACCCAGAGTTCTTC.

This clone was observed a handful of times. CDR3 region: CASSQEGQAGELFF. CDR3 coding DNA: TGTGCCAGCAGCCAGGAGGGACAGGCCGGGGAGCTGTTTTTT. The chain carries TRBV4-2 and TRBJ2-2, with TRBD1 matching over 8 bases. CDR3 length: 14 residues. Germline V CDR1 and CDR2: LGHNA, YNFKEQ. After removal of 3 bases from V and 6 bases from J, the junction contained 3 bases not matched to a gene.

The chain combines TRBV7-2 with TRBJ2-1, with D tentatively TRBD2 (5 bases). Trimming stripped 1 base from V and 10 bases from J, with 17 bases between. The CDR3 runs 15 residues. The germline gives CDR1 SGHTA, CDR2 FQGNSA. CDR3 nucleotides: TGTGCCAGCAGCTTAGTCGTTTTTCCTAGCCCCGAGCAGTTCTTC. As protein: CASSLVVFPSPEQFF.

The rearrangement joins TRBV5-1 to TRBJ1-1; 9 bases line up with TRBD1. The V and J ends lost 0 bases and 8 bases, in that order; junction bases with no gene match: 2. The CDR3 runs 13 residues. The V gene's germline CDR1 is SGHRS and CDR2 YFSETQ. The CDR3 bases are TGCGCCAGCAGCTTGGGGACAGGGGCCGAAGCTTTCTTT. Protein: CASSLGTGAEAFF.

The table lists this clone with a few counts. V and J are TRBV4-2 and TRBJ2-2; 8 bases match TRBD2. Germline V lookup: CDR1 LGHNA, CDR2 YNFKEQ. The length of the CDR3 is 17 residues. V gave up 0 bases and J gave up 4 bases; unmatched junction bases: 7. The CDR3 here is CASSQDFKRGSTGELFF. In DNA, the CDR3 is TGTGCCAGCAGCCAAGATTTCAAGCGGGGGAGCACCGGGGAGCTGTTTTTT.

The chain combines TRBV7-4 with TRBJ2-1; D remains unclear. CDR1 and CDR2 from the germline V gene are SGHVT and SQSDAQ. The CDR3 runs 16 residues. Trimming cost V 2 bases and J 0 bases, with 11 bases left between them. CDR3 amino acids: CASSLIILVSYNEQFF. CDR3 bases: TGTGCCAGCAGCTTAATTATATTAGTCTCCTACAATGAGCAGTTCTTC.

The gene calls are TRBV5-4 and TRBJ2-7; a weak D match, TRBD1 (6 bases). CDR3 length equals 13 residues. The ends were cut back, 3 bases at V and 4 bases at J, with 11 bases in the middle. Germline CDR1 reads SGHNT; CDR2 reads YYREEE (reference sequence). Here the CDR3 reads CASSWTDHYEQYF. CDR3 DNA: TGTGCCAGCAGCTGGACAGACCATTACGAGCAGTACTTC. Filled out from reference TRBV5-4 and TRBJ2-7, the complete variable domain reads ETGVTQSPTHLIKTRGQQVTLRCSSQSGHNTVSWYQQALGQGPQFIFQYYREEENGRGNFPPRFSGLQFPNYSSELNVNALELDDSALYLCASSWTDHYEQYFGPGTRLTVT.

CDR3 in amino acids: CASSPIKSDTEAFF. In DNA, the CDR3 is TGTGCCAGCAGCCCTATAAAATCGGACACTGAAGCTTTCTTT. The rearrangement joins TRBV7-6 to TRBJ1-1; D is undetermined. The ends were cut back, 5 bases at V and 3 bases at J, with 13 bases in the middle. Looked up from germline, CDR1 is SGHVS and CDR2 is FNYEAQ. This CDR3 has 14 residues. The entire variable domain, with the rest obtained from reference TRBV7-6 and TRBJ1-1, is as follows: GAGVSQSPRYKVTKRGQDVALRCDPISGHVSLYWYRQALGQGPEFLTYFNYEAQQDKSGLPNDRFSAERPEGSISTLTIQRTEQRDSAMYRCASSPIKSDTEAFFGQGTRLTVV.

The rearrangement joins TRBV5-1 to TRBJ2-7; 12 bases line up with TRBD2. With V trimmed by 4 bases and J by 0 bases, 8 bases remained unmatched. Germline loops: CDR1 SGHRS, CDR2 YFSETQ. The CDR3 has 17 residues. Here the CDR3 reads CASSLLELAGGSYEQYF. The DNA for the CDR3 is TGCGCCAGCAGCCTGCTGGAACTAGCGGGAGGCTCCTACGAGCAGTACTTC.

The V gene is TRBV15, the J gene TRBJ2-7; D may be TRBD1 (5 bases). This CDR3 contains 13 residues. Germline CDR1 is LNHNV and CDR2 is YYDKDF (reference sequence). Between the trimmed V and J ends, which lost 5 bases and 5 bases, there was a span of 13 bases. CDR3 in DNA: TGTGCCACCAGCGTCGGACACGGAGACGAGCAGTACTTC. Encoded protein: CATSVGHGDEQYF.